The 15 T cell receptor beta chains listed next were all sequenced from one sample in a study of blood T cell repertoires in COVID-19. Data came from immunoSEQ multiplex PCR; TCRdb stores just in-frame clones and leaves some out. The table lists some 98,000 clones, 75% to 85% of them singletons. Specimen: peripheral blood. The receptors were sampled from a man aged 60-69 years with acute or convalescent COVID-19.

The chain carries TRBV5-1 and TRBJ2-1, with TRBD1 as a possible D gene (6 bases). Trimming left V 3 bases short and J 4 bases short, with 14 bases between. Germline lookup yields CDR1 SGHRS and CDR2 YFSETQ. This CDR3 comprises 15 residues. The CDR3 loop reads CASSWGGQQYNEQFF. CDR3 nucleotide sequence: TGCGCCAGCAGCTGGGGCGGACAGCAGTACAATGAGCAGTTCTTC.

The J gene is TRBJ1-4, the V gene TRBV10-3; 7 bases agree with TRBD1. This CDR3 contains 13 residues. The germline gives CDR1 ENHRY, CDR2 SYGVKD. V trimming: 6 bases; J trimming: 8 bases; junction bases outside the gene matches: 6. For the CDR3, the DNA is TGTGCCATCAGCCACGACAGGGACGAAAAACTGTTTTTT. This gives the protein CAISHDRDEKLFF.

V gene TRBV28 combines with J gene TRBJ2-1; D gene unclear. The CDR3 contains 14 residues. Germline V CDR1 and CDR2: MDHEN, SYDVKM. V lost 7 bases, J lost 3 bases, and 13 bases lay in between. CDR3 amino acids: CASKPAVVYNEQFF. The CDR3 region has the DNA TGTGCCAGCAAGCCCGCGGTGGTCTACAATGAGCAGTTCTTC.

CDR3: CASSPIAGGSNEQFF. The CDR3 DNA is TGTGCCAGCAGCCCCATAGCGGGGGGTAGCAATGAGCAGTTCTTC. The chain couples TRBV7-6 to TRBJ2-1; 10 nucleotides line up with TRBD2. Germline V gene sequence: CDR1 SGHVS, CDR2 FNYEAQ. V shed 5 bases, J shed 6 bases, and the junction held 7 bases outside the gene matches. This CDR3 region has 15 residues. The complete variable domain, with remaining parts taken from reference TRBV7-6 and TRBJ2-1, reads GAGVSQSPRYKVTKRGQDVALRCDPISGHVSLYWYRQALGQGPEFLTYFNYEAQQDKSGLPNDRFSAERPEGSISTLTIQRTEQRDSAMYRCASSPIAGGSNEQFFGPGTRLTVL.

CDR3 protein: CATKGGGSINQPQHF. CDR3 sequence (DNA): TGTGCCACCAAAGGCGGGGGAAGTATCAATCAGCCCCAGCATTTT. J is TRBJ1-5 and V is TRBV6-5, with D tentatively TRBD1 (5 bases). Per germline, CDR1 MNHEY and CDR2 SVGAGI. The CDR3 has 15 residues. V lost 10 bases and J 3 bases, leaving 19 bases between the germline ends.

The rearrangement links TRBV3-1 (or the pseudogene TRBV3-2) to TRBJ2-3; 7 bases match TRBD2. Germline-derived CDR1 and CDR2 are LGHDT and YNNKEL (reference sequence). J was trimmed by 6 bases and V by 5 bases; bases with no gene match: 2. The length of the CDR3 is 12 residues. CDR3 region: CASSGGVDTQYF. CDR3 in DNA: TGTGCCAGCAGCGGGGGGGTTGATACGCAGTATTTT.

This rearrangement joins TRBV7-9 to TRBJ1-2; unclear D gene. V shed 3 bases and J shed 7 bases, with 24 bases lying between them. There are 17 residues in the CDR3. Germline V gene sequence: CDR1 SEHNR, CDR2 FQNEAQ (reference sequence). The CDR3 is CASSFSPSDPGELGYTF. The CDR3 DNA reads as TGTGCCAGCAGCTTTTCCCCGTCAGACCCCGGGGAGCTTGGCTACACCTTC.

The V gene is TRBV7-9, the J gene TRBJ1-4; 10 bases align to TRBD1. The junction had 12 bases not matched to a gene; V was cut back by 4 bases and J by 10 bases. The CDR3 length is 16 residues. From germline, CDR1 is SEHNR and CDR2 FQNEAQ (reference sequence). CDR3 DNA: TGTGCCAGCAGCTCCCCAAGGGACAGGGGCTGGGGAAAACTGTTTTTT. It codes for CASSSPRDRGWGKLFF.

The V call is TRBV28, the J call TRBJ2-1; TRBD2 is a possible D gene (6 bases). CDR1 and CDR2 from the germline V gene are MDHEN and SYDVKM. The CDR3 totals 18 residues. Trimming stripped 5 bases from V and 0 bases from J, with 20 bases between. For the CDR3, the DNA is TGTGCCAGCAGTACAAGGGCGGCGGGGCTAAGCTCCTACAATGAGCAGTTCTTC. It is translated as CASSTRAAGLSSYNEQFF.

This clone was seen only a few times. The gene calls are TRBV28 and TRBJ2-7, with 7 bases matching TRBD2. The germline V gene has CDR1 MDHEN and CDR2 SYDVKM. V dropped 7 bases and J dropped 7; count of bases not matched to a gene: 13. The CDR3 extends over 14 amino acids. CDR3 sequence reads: CASTKGGRGVEQYV. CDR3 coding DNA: TGTGCCAGCACCAAAGGTGGACGGGGGGTTGAGCAGTACGTC.

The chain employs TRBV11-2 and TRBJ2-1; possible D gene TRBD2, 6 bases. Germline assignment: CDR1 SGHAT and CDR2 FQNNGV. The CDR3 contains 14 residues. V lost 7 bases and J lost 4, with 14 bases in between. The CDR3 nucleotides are TGTGCCAGCACCCTCGGGGGTGCGTACAATGAGCAGTTCTTC. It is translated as CASTLGGAYNEQFF.

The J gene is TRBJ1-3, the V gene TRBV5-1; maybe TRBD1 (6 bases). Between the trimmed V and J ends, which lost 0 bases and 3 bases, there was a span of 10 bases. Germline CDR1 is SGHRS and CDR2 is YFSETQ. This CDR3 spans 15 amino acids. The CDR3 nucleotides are TGCGCCAGCAGCTTGGACACAGGGCATGGAAACACCATATATTTT. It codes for CASSLDTGHGNTIYF. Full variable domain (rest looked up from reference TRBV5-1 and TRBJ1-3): KAGVTQTPRYLIKTRGQQVTLSCSPISGHRSVSWYQQTPGQGLQFLFEYFSETQRNKGNFPGRFSGRQFSNSRSEMNVSTLELGDSALYLCASSLDTGHGNTIYFGEGSWLTVV.

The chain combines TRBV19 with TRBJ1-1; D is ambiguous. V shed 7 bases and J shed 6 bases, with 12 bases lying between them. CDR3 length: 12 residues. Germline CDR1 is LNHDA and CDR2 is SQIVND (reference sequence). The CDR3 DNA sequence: TGTGCCAGTACCCCCGGGGAAGCTGAAGCTTTCTTT. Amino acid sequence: CASTPGEAEAFF.

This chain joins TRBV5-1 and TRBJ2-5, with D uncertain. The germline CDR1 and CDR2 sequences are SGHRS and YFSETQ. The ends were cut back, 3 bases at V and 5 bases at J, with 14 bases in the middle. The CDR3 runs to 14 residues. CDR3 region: CASSSLEPLETQYF. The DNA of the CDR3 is TGCGCCAGCAGCTCGCTTGAGCCCCTGGAGACCCAGTACTTC. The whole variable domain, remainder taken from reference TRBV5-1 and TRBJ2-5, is KAGVTQTPRYLIKTRGQQVTLSCSPISGHRSVSWYQQTPGQGLQFLFEYFSETQRNKGNFPGRFSGRQFSNSRSEMNVSTLELGDSALYLCASSSLEPLETQYFGPGTRLLVL.

The CDR3 loop reads CASSLGTRSRTYEQYF. For the CDR3, the DNA is TGTGCCAGCAGCTTAGGTACGAGATCCAGGACCTACGAGCAGTACTTC. J is TRBJ2-7 and V is TRBV11-2; D remains ambiguous. V was clipped by 1 base and J by 2 bases, with 15 bases between them. CDR1 SGHAT and CDR2 FQNNGV come from the germline V gene. The CDR3 consists of 16 residues.